Sequencing of this T cell receptor beta chain was carried out in a study of shared clonotypes between healthy human individuals. Measured with immunoSEQ multiplex PCR; TCRdb has only the in-frame clones, and not every one. Of 2 million to 2.5 million clones in the sample, approximately 96% were seen once. The V gene end was trimmed by 6 bases and the J gene end by 1 base; junction bases not matched to a gene: 11. This CDR3 has 16 residues. Germline-derived CDR1 and CDR2 are MNHEY and SMNVEV (reference sequence). On this clone: Its antigen is undetermined.

General study findings and limits: Even with large depth, rarefaction showed that sorted-subset sequencing was incomplete. Generally, naive subsets came out with larger estimated richness than memory subsets.

This sequence was found in a man aged 18 to 30 in good health. The rearrangement uses TRBV27 and TRBJ2-5, with 7 bases matching TRBD1. Material: naive CD4+ T cells sorted from blood. Subset indicated: CD45RA+ positively selected. CDR3 loop: CASSPRKGAVQETQYF. In DNA form, the CDR3 reads TGTGCCAGCAGCCCAAGAAAGGGGGCTGTCCAAGAGACCCAGTACTTC.